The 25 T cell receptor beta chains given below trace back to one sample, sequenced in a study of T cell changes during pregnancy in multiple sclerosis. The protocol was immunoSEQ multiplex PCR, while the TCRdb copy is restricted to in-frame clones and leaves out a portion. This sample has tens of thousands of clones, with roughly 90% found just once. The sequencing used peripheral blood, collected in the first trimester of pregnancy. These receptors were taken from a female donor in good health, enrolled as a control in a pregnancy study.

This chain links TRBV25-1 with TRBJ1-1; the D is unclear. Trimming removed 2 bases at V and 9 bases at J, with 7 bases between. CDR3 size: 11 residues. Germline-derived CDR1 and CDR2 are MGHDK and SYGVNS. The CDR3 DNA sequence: TGTGCCAGCAGTGAACCCTTTAAAGCTTTCTTT. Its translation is CASSEPFKAFF.

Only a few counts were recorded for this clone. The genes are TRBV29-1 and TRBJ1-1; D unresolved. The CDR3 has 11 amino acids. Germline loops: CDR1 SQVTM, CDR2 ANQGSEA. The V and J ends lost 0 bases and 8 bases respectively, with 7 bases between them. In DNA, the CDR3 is TGCAGCGTTGAAGATCCGGGGGAAGCTTTCTTT. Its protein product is CSVEDPGEAFF.

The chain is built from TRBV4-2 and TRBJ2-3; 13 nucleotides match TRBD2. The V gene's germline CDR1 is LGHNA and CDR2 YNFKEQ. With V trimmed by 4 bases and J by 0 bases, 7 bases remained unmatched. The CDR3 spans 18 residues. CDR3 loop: CASSRTSGGATSTDTQYF. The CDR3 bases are TGTGCCAGCAGCCGTACTAGCGGGGGGGCAACAAGCACAGATACGCAGTATTTT.

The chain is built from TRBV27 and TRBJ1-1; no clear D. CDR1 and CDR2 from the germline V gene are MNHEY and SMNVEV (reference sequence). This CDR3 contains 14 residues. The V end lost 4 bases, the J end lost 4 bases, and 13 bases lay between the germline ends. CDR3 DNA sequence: TGTGCCAGCAGTTCGTCCCGGGGAACCACTGAAGCTTTCTTT. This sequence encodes CASSSSRGTTEAFF.

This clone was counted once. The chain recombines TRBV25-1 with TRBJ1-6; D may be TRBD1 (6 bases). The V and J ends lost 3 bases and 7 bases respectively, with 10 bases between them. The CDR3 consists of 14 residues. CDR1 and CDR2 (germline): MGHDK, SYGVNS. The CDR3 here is CASSEVDRNSPLHF. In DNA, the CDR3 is TGTGCCAGCAGTGAGGTTGACAGGAATTCACCCCTCCACTTT. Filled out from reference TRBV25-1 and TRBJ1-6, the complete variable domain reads EADIYQTPRYLVIGTGKKITLECSQTMGHDKMYWYQQDPGMELHLIHYSYGVNSTEKGDLSSESTVSRIRTEHFPLTLESARPSHTSQYLCASSEVDRNSPLHFGNGTRLTVT.

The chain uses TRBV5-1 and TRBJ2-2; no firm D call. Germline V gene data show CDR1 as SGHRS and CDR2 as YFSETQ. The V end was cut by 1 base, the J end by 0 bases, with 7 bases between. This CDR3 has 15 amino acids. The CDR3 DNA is TGCGCCAGCAGCTTGCCTGACACGAACACCGGGGAGCTGTTTTTT. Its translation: CASSLPDTNTGELFF.

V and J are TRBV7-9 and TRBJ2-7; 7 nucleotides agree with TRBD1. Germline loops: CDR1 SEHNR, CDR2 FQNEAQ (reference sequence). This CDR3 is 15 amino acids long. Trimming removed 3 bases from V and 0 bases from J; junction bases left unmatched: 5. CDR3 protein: CASSLGTASSYEQYF. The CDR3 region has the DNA TGTGCCAGCAGCTTGGGGACAGCGAGCTCCTACGAGCAGTACTTC.

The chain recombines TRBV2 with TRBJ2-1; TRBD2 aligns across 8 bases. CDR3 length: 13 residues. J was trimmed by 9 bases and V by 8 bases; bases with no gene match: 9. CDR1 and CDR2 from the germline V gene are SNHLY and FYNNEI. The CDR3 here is CASAQRGNSEQFF. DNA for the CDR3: TGTGCCAGCGCACAGCGGGGGAACAGTGAGCAGTTCTTC. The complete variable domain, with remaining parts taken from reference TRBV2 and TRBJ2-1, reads EPEVTQTPSHQVTQMGQEVILRCVPISNHLYFYWYRQILGQKVEFLVSFYNNEISEKSEIFDDQFSVERPDGSNFTLKIRSTKLEDSAMYFCASAQRGNSEQFFGPGTRLTVL.

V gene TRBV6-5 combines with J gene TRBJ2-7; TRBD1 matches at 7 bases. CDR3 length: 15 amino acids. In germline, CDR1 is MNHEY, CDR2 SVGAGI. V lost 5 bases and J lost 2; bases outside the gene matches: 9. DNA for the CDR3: TGTGCCAGCAGTCCCTCCGGGCAGGGGGCCTACGAGCAGTACTTC. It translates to CASSPSGQGAYEQYF.

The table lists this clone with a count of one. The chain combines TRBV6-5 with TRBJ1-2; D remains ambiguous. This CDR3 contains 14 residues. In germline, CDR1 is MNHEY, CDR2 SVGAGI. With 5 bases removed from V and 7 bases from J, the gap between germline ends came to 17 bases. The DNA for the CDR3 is TGTGCCAGCAGTCCCTTACTCTTGAAAAGTGGCTACACCTTC. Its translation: CASSPLLLKSGYTF.

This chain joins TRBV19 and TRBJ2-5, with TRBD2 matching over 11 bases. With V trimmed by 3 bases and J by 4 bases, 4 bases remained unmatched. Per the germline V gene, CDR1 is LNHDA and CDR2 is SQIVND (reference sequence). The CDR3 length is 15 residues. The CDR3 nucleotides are TGTGCCAGTAGTATGGCCGGACTAGCGGGAGAGACCCAGTACTTC. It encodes CASSMAGLAGETQYF.

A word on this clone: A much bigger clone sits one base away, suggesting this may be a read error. In DNA form, the CDR3 reads TGTGCCAGCAGTAGCGGGAGCACAGATACGCAGTATTTT. Protein: CASSSGSTDTQYF. The gene calls are TRBV6-4 and TRBJ2-3, with a weak D call TRBD2 (6 bases). Trimming took 5 bases from V and 0 from J, leaving 6 bases between them. The CDR3 consists of 13 residues. Germline V gene lookup returns CDR1 MRHNA and CDR2 SNTAGT.

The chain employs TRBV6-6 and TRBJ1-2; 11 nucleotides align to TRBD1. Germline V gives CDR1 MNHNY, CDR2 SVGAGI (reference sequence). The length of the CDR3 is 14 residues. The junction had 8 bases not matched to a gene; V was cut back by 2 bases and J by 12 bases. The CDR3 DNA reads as TGTGCCAGCAGTTACGGCGAAGGGACAGGGGGTAACACCTTC. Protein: CASSYGEGTGGNTF.

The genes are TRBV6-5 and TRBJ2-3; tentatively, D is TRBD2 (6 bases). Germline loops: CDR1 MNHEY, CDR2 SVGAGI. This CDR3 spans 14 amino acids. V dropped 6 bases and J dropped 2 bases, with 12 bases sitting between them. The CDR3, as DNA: TGTGCCAGCAGGTCCCGGGGGTCCACAGATACGCAGTATTTT. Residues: CASRSRGSTDTQYF.

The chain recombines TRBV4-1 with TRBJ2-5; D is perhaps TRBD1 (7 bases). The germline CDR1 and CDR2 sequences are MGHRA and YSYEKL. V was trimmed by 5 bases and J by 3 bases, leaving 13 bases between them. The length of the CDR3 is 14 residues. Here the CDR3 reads CASSNGGGEETQYF. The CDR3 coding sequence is TGCGCCAGCAGCAACGGAGGGGGCGAAGAGACCCAGTACTTC.

In DNA, the CDR3 is TGTGCCAGCAGTGCCAGCGCCGGAGACACAGATACGCAGTATTTT. Translation: CASSASAGDTDTQYF. The gene calls are TRBV6-4 and TRBJ2-3; D gene ambiguous. Per germline, CDR1 MRHNA and CDR2 SNTAGT. Trimming took 4 bases from V and 2 from J, leaving 13 bases between them. The CDR3 is 15 residues long.

The CDR3 reads CSVEGGEGAEAFF. The CDR3 DNA is TGCAGCGTTGAAGGTGGGGAGGGGGCTGAAGCTTTCTTT. J is TRBJ1-1 and V is TRBV29-1, with TRBD1 as a possible D gene (6 bases). CDR3 length equals 13 residues. Germline lookup yields CDR1 SQVTM and CDR2 ANQGSEA. The V and J ends lost 1 base and 6 bases respectively, with 12 bases between them.

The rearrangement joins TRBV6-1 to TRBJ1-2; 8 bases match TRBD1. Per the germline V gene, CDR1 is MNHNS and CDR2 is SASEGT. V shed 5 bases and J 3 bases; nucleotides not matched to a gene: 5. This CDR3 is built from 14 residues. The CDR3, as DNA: TGTGCCAGCAGTTTAACAGGGGGGGACTATGGCTACACCTTC. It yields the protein CASSLTGGDYGYTF.

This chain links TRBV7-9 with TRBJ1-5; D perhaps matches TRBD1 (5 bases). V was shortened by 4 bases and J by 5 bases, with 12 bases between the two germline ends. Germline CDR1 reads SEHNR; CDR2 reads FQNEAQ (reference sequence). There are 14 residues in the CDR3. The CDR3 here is CASSSGHLDQPQHF. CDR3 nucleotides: TGTGCCAGCAGCTCCGGACACCTAGATCAGCCCCAGCATTTT.

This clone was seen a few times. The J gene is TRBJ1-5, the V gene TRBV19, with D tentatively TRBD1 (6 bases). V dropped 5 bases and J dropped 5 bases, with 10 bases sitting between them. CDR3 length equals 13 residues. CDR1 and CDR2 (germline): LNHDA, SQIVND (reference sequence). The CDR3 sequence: CASSGTRDQPQHF. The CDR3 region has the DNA TGTGCCAGTAGTGGGACAAGGGATCAGCCCCAGCATTTT.

The CDR3: CAWNASPTNEQFF. DNA of the CDR3: TGTGCCTGGAATGCTAGCCCCACCAATGAGCAGTTCTTC. The rearrangement joins TRBV30 to TRBJ2-1, with TRBD2 as a possible D gene (5 bases). Germline assignment: CDR1 GTSNPN and CDR2 SVGIG (reference sequence). The V end was cut by 4 bases, the J end by 6 bases, with 13 bases between. The CDR3 consists of 13 residues.

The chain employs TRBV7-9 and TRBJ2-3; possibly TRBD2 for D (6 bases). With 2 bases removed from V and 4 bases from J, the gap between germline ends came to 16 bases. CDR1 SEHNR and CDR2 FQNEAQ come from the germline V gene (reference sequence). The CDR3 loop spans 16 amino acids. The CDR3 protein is CASSLPLGTGSDTQYF. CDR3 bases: TGTGCCAGCAGCTTACCCCTCGGGACTGGGTCAGATACGCAGTATTTT. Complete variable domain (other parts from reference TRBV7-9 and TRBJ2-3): DTGVSQNPRHKITKRGQNVTFRCDPISEHNRLYWYRQTLGQGPEFLTYFQNEAQLEKSRLLSDRFSAERPKGSFSTLEIQRTEQGDSAMYLCASSLPLGTGSDTQYFGPGTRLTVL.

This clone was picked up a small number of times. The CDR3 spells CASSLRGQGRNEQFF. Written as DNA, the CDR3 is TGTGCCAGCAGCTTAAGGGGACAGGGTAGGAATGAGCAGTTCTTC. The chain combines TRBV7-9 with TRBJ2-1, with 9 bases lining up with TRBD1. With 2 bases clipped from V and 7 bases from J, the junction kept 6 bases outside the gene matches. The CDR3 runs to 15 residues. The germline gives CDR1 SEHNR, CDR2 FQNEAQ (reference sequence).

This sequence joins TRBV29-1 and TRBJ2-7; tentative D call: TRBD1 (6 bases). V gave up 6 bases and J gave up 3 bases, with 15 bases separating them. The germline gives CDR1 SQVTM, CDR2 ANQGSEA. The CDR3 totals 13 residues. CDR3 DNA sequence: TGCAGCGTCCCTTCCCCACAGGGCTACGAGCAGTACTTC. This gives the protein CSVPSPQGYEQYF.

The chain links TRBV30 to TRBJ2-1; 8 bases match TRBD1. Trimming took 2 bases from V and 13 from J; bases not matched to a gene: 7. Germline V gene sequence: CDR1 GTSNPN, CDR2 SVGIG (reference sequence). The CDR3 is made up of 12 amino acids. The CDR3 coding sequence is TGTGCCTGGAGTACCTCCGGGACAGGACAGTTCTTC. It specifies CAWSTSGTGQFF.